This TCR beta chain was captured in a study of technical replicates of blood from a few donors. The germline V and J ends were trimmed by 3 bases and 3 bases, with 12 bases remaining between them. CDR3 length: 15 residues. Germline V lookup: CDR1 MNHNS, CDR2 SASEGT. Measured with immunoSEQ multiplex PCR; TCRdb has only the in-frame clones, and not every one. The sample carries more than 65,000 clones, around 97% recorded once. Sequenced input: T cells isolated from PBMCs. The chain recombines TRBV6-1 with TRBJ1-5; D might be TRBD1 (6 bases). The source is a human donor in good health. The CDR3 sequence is CASSEIDRNNQPQHF. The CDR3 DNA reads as TGTGCCAGCAGTGAGATAGACAGGAACAATCAGCCCCAGCATTTT.